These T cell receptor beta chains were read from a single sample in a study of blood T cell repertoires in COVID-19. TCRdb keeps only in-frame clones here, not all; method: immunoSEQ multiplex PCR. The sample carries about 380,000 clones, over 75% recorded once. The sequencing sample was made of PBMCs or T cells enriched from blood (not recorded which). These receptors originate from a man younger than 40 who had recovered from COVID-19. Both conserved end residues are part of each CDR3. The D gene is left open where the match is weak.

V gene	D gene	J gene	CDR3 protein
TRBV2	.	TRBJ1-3	CASSVTETRNTIYF
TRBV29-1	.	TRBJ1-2	CSVEDQSGYTF
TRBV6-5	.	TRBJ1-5	CACEGGVGQPQHF
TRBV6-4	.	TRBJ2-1	CATGGLYNEQFF
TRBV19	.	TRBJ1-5	CASSSLAGGGYSNQPQHF
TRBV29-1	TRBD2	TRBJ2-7	CSVEQSGGIYEQYF
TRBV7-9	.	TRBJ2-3	CASSPRDTQYF
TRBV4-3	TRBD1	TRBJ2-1	CASSPDRSYNEQFF
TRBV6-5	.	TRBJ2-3	CASRGQNTDTQYF
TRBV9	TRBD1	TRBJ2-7	CASSAQGDGYEQYF
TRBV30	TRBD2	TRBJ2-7	CAWSVFSTSGHYEQYF
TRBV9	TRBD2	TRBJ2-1	CASTRTSGAVSYNEQFF
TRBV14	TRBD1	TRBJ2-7	CASSQAGRTGYEQYF
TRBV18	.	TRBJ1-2	CASSQGQGYGYTF
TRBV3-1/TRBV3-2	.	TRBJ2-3	CASSQGFEGTQYF
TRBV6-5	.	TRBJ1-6	CASSYSIYPSLPLHF
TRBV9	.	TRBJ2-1	CASSVGTLAVNEQFF
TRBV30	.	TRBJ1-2	CAWSVIPGEWYGYTF
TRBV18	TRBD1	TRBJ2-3	CASSPPDRDRYTQYF
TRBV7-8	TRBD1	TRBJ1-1	CASSLRQGRATEAFF
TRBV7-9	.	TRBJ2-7	CASSRSRENYEQYF
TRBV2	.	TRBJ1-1	CASRTRVVTEAFF
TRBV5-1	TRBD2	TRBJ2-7	CASSWDGLAGAEQYF
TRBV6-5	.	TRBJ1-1	CASSRFQRGTEAFF
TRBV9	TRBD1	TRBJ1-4	CASSPHRGGGEKLFF
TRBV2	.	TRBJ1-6	CASSDSLDNSPLHF
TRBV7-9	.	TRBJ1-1	CASTRGEGNTEAFF
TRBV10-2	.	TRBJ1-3	CASRVGAGNTIYF
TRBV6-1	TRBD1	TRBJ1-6	CASSESSGGSPLHF
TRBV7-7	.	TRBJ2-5	CASSQGLGYQETQYF
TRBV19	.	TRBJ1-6	CASRELNSPLHF
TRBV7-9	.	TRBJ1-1	CASSQVQGRDVGEAFF
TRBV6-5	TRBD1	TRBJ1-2	CASSRDRVGYTF
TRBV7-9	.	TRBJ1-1	CASSVDSTPNTEAFF
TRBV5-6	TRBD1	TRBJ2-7	CASTPRGTGASYEQYF
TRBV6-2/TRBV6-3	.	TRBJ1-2	CASSYQQGMIGYTF
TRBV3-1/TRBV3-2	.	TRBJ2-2	CASSQDHGTRQFAGELFF
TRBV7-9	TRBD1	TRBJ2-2	CASSSTGAHTGELFF
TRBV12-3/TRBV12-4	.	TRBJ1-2	CASSLGPRDGYTF
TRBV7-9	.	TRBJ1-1	CASSLRQHTEAFF
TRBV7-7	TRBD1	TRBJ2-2	CASSLQGAGTGELFF
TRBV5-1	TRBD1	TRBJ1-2	CASSSSGQGYGYTF
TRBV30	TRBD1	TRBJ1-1	CAWSVSGGEFDTEAFF
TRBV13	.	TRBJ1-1	CASSSPTWNTEAFF
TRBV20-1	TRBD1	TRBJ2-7	CSAYSGGEGYF
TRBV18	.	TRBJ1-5	CASSEDGNQPQHF
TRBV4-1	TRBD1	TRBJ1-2	CASSQDPGTDYGYTF
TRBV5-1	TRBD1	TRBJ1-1	CASSLGQGGTEAFF
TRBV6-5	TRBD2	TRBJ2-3	CASSTSGGAGDTQYF
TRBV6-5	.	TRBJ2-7	CASRTRGTEQYF
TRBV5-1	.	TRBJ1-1	CASSLGYGENTEAFF
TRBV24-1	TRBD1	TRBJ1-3	CATRGQGGNTIYF
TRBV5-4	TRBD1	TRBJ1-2	CASSRTGEPGGYTF
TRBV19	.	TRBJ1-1	CASSTVRGTEAFF
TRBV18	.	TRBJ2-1	CASSLGQGSYNEQFF
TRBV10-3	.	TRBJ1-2	CAISEGRERHGYTF
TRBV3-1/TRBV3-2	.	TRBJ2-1	CASSSGSPNEQFF